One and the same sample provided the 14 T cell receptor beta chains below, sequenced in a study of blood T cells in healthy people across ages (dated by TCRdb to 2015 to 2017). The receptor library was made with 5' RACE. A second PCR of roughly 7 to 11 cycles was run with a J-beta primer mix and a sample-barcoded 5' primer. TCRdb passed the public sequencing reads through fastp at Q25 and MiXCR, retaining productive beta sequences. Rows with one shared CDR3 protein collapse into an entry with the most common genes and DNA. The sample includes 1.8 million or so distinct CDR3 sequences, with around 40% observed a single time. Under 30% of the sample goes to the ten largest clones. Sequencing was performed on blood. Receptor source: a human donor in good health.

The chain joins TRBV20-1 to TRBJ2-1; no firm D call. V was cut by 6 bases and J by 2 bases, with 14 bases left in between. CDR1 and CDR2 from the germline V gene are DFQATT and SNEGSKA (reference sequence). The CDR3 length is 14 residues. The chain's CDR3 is CSAPRERTYNEQFF. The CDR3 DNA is TGCAGTGCCCCCCGCGAGAGGACCTACAATGAGCAGTTCTTC.

This CDR3 reads CASSSRFESQPQHF. The DNA of the CDR3 is TGTGCCAGCAGTTCCCGGTTCGAGTCTCAGCCCCAGCATTTT. The gene calls are TRBV28 and TRBJ1-5, with D unresolved. The germline V and J ends were trimmed by 4 bases and 6 bases, with 13 bases remaining between them. CDR1 is MDHEN and CDR2 is SYDVKM in the germline V gene. The CDR3 has 14 amino acids.

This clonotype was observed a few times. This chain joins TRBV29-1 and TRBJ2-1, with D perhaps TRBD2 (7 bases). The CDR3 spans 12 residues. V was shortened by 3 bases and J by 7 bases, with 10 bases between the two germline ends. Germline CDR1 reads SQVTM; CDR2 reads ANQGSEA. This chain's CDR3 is CSVDGGQNEQFF. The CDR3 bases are TGCAGCGTTGACGGGGGGCAGAATGAGCAGTTCTTC.

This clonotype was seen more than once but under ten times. The CDR3 here is CSVSPRGQGSEQYF. The CDR3 coding sequence is TGCAGCGTTTCCCCTCGGGGACAGGGAAGTGAGCAGTACTTC. The chain is built from TRBV29-1 and TRBJ2-4; 9 bases fit TRBD1. V shed 5 bases and J 13 bases; nucleotides not matched to a gene: 15. The CDR3 length is 14 residues. Germline V gene sequence: CDR1 SQVTM, CDR2 ANQGSEA.

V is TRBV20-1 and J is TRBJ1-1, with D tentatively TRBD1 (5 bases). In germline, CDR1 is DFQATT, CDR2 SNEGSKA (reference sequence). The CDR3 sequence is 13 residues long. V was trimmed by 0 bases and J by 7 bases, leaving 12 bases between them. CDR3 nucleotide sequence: TGCAGTGCTAGAGATGTACCCGGGGGTGAAGCTTTCTTT. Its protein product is CSARDVPGGEAFF.

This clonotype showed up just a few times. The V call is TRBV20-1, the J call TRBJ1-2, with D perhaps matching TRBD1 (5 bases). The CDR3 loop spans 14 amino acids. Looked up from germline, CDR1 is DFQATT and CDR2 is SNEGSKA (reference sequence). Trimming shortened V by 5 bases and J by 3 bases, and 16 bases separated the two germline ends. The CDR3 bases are TGCAGTGCTGAAAAAGGGAGGGGTGACTATGGCTACACCTTC. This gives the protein CSAEKGRGDYGYTF.

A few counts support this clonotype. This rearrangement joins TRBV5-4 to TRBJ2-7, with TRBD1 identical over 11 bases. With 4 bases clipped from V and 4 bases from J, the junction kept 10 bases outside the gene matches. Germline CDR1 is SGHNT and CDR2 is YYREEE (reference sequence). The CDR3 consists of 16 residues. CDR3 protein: CASSPGQGAAHYEQYF. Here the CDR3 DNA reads TGTGCCAGCAGCCCTGGACAGGGGGCGGCACATTACGAGCAGTACTTC.

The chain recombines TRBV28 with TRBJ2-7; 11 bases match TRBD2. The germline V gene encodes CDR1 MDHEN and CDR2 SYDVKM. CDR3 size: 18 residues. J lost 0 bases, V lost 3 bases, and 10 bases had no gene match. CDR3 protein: CASSFLTSGGRSSYEQYF. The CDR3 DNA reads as TGTGCCAGCAGTTTCTTAACTAGCGGGGGACGTAGCTCCTACGAGCAGTACTTC. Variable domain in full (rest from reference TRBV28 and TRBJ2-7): DVKVTQSSRYLVKRTGEKVFLECVQDMDHENMFWYRQDPGLGLRLIYFSYDVKMKEKGDIPEGYSVSREKKERFSLILESASTNQTSMYLCASSFLTSGGRSSYEQYFGPGTRLTVT.

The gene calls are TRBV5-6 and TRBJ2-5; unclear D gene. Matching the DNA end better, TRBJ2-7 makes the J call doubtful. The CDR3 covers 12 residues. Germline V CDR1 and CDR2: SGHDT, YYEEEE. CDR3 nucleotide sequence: TGTGCCAGCGGGCAGGTAAATTACGAGCAGTACTTC. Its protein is CASGQVNYEQYF.

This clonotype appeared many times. The CDR3 DNA follows: TGTGCCACTGGGACAGGGTATGGCTACACCTTC. Its translation is CATGTGYGYTF. The V call is TRBV6-5, the J call TRBJ1-2, with TRBD1 matching 9 bases. The CDR3 spans 11 residues. CDR1 and CDR2 from the germline V gene are MNHEY and SVGAGI. The ends lost 10 bases at V and 5 bases at J; junction bases unmatched: 2.

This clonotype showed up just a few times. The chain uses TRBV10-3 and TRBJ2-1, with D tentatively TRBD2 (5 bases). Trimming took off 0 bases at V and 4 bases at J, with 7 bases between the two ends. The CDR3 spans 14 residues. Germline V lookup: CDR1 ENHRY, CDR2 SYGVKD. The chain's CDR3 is CAISESGGYNEQFF. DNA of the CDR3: TGTGCCATCAGTGAGTCTGGAGGATACAATGAGCAGTTCTTC.

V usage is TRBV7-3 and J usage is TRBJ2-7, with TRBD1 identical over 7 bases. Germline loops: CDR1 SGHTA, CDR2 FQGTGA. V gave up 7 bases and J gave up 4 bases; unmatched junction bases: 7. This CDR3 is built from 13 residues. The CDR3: CASNRPGQYEQYF. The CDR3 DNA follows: TGTGCCAGCAACAGACCGGGACAGTACGAGCAGTACTTC.

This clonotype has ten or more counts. Written as DNA, the CDR3 is TGTGCCAGCAGCTGGACAGGGCTCGGGAACATTCAGTACTTC. Protein sequence: CASSWTGLGNIQYF. This rearrangement joins TRBV7-2 to TRBJ2-4; TRBD1 aligns across 8 bases. Germline assignment: CDR1 SGHTA and CDR2 FQGNSA. The V segment lost 4 bases and the J segment 7 bases; nucleotides outside the gene matches: 6. CDR3 size: 14 residues.

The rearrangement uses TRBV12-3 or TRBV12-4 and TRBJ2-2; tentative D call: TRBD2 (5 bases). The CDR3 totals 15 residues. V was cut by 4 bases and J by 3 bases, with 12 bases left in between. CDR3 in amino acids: CASSSADRDTGELFF. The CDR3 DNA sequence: TGTGCCAGCAGTTCAGCGGACCGGGACACCGGGGAGCTGTTTTTT.